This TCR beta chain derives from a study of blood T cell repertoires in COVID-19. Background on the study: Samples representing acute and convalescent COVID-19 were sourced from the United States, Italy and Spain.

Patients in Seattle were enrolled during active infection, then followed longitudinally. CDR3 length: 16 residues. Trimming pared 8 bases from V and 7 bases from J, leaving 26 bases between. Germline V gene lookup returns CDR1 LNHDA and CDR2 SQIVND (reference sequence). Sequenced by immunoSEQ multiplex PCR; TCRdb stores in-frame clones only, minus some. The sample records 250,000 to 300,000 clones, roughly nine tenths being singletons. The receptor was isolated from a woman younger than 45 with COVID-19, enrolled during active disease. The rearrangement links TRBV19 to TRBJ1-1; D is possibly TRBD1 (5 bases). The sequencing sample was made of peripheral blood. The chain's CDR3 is CASGTGVVVVGGEAFF. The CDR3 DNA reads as TGTGCCAGTGGCACGGGGGTGGTCGTCGTGGGTGGTGAAGCTTTCTTT.